This TCR beta chain was recovered during a study of T cell responses to AZD1222 COVID-19 vaccine. Study in general: Pooling was applied to second doses at about 4 or about 12 weeks.

Trimming took off 4 bases at V and 4 bases at J, with 23 bases between the two ends. CDR1 and CDR2 from the germline V gene are LNHDA and SQIVND (reference sequence). The CDR3 is 18 residues long. Clones were sequenced by immunoSEQ multiplex PCR, and TCRdb holds only the in-frame ones, with some missing. In the table there are approximately 89,000 clones, around 92% of which are singletons. With regard to this clone: What it recognizes is unknown.

The study's findings and limits: Increases in Spike-specific TCR breadth and depth were seen after two AZD1222 doses. Clonal diversity may have been underestimated in mostly white British donors. Epitopes outside B.1.351 and B.1.1.7 mutated regions reportedly drew nearly half of spike TCRs.

The chain has TRBV19 and TRBJ2-1; D not certain. Material: peripheral blood, obtained on day 0 of AZD1222 vaccination. This sequence originates from an adult in good health. This CDR3 reads CASSTPLSADWAYNEQFF. CDR3 DNA: TGTGCCAGTAGTACCCCCCTCTCGGCCGACTGGGCTTACAATGAGCAGTTCTTC.